The 12 T cell receptor beta chains given below trace back to one sample, sequenced in a study of blood T cell repertoires in COVID-19. Some clones are missing from TCRdb's copy, which holds only in-frame ones; the method was immunoSEQ multiplex PCR. The sample lists 70,000 to 80,000 clones; around nine tenths were seen once. The sample taken for sequencing was peripheral blood. These receptors originate from a human donor in a cohort sampled during active COVID-19.

CDR3 DNA sequence: TGTGCCAGCAGCTTAGGCCTAGCAGCAGATACGCAGTATTTT. Translated: CASSLGLAADTQYF. The V and J genes are TRBV7-9 and TRBJ2-3; D is perhaps TRBD2 (5 bases). From germline, CDR1 is SEHNR and CDR2 FQNEAQ (reference sequence). The ends were cut back, 1 base at V and 4 bases at J, with 9 bases in the middle. This CDR3 spans 14 amino acids.

This sequence joins TRBV24-1 and TRBJ2-5; 9 bases agree with TRBD1. The V gene's germline CDR1 is KGHDR and CDR2 SFDVKD. CDR3 length: 15 residues. The V and J ends lost 3 bases and 5 bases, in that order; junction bases with no gene match: 6. This chain's CDR3 is CATSDTGTGRETQYF. CDR3 nucleotide sequence: TGTGCCACCAGTGATACCGGGACAGGGCGCGAGACCCAGTACTTC.

DNA for the CDR3: TGCGCCAGCAGCTTGGAAGGCGGGGGGAGTTGGAATGAGCAGTTCTTC. It codes for CASSLEGGGSWNEQFF. The chain uses TRBV5-1 and TRBJ2-1; 8 nucleotides match TRBD2. The length of the CDR3 is 16 residues. Germline CDR1 and CDR2: SGHRS and YFSETQ. V trimming: 0 bases; J trimming: 7 bases; junction bases outside the gene matches: 9.

This clone has more than one count but fewer than ten. This chain joins TRBV20-1 and TRBJ2-7, with D unclear. The germline V gene has CDR1 DFQATT and CDR2 SNEGSKA (reference sequence). This CDR3 spans 10 amino acids. V lost 3 bases to trimming and J lost 7 bases, with 7 bases between them. The CDR3, as DNA: TGCAGTGCTAGTTCGCGGGAGCAGTACTTC. This encodes CSASSREQYF.

The chain carries TRBV5-6 and TRBJ1-2; D might be TRBD1 (5 bases). Trimming removed 4 bases at V and 8 bases at J, with 12 bases between. The CDR3 length is 12 residues. Germline lookup yields CDR1 SGHDT and CDR2 YYEEEE. CDR3 protein: CASSPGAGGYTF. The CDR3 DNA reads TGTGCCAGCAGCCCTGGGGCAGGAGGCTACACCTTC.

The rearrangement joins TRBV5-6 to TRBJ2-7, with D unclear. The V end lost 2 bases, the J end lost 2 bases, and 8 bases lay between the germline ends. Germline loops: CDR1 SGHDT, CDR2 YYEEEE. CDR3 length equals 13 residues. The CDR3 loop reads CASSLRSTYEQYF. CDR3 DNA sequence: TGTGCCAGCAGCTTAAGATCTACCTACGAGCAGTACTTC.

V gene TRBV7-2 combines with J gene TRBJ2-3; 11 positions match TRBD2. The junction had 9 bases not matched to a gene; V was cut back by 4 bases and J by 0 bases. CDR3 length: 18 residues. Germline CDR1 SGHTA, CDR2 FQGNSA. The CDR3 DNA sequence: TGTGCCAGCAGCTCTCTAGCGGGGGGCACTCCTAGCACAGATACGCAGTATTTT. Translated, it gives CASSSLAGGTPSTDTQYF.

The J gene is TRBJ1-1, the V gene TRBV7-2, with TRBD1 matching 9 bases. Per germline, CDR1 SGHTA and CDR2 FQGNSA. Losses at the gene ends were 1 base for V and 1 base for J; bases not matched to a gene: 1. There are 15 residues in the CDR3. The CDR3 spells CASSLVDRGNTEAFF. The CDR3 DNA reads as TGTGCCAGCAGCTTAGTGGACAGGGGGAACACTGAAGCTTTCTTT. The full variable domain, with the rest looked up from reference TRBV7-2 and TRBJ1-1, is GAGVSQSPSNKVTEKGKDVELRCDPISGHTALYWYRQSLGQGLEFLIYFQGNSAPDKSGLPSDRFSAERTGGSVSTLTIQRTQQEDSAVYLCASSLVDRGNTEAFFGQGTRLTVV.

On this clone itself: Other DNA sequences in this specimen translate into the identical CDR3. This chain uses TRBV6-5 with TRBJ2-5, with D possibly matching TRBD2 (6 bases). This CDR3 is 15 amino acids long. Germline V gene data show CDR1 as MNHEY and CDR2 as SVGAGI. V was clipped by 0 bases and J by 2 bases, with 10 bases between them. The CDR3 region is CASSYSRDSQETQYF. The CDR3 bases are TGTGCCAGCAGTTACTCCAGGGACTCGCAAGAGACCCAGTACTTC.

This clone has just a few counts. The chain is built from TRBV7-3 and TRBJ1-1; the match to TRBD1 covers 8 bases. Trimming took 4 bases from V and 10 from J; bases not matched to a gene: 2. The CDR3 is 11 amino acids. Germline assignment: CDR1 SGHTA and CDR2 FQGTGA. The CDR3 reads CASSSGQGAFF. The CDR3, as DNA: TGTGCCAGCAGCTCTGGACAGGGAGCTTTCTTT.

J is TRBJ2-1 and V is TRBV12-5; 9 bases agree with TRBD1. CDR3 size: 17 residues. The ends lost 6 bases at V and 0 bases at J; junction bases unmatched: 9. CDR1 LGHNT and CDR2 FRNRAP come from the germline V gene. The CDR3 DNA reads TGTGCTAGTGGCCCCAGGACAGGGGCCAGCTCCTACAATGAGCAGTTCTTC. Translation gives CASGPRTGASSYNEQFF.

The V and J genes are TRBV6-2 or TRBV6-3 and TRBJ1-2; 10 nucleotides match TRBD1. The V gene end was trimmed by 4 bases and the J gene end by 0 bases; junction bases not matched to a gene: 11. This CDR3 region has 18 residues. The germline CDR1 and CDR2 sequences are MNHEY and SVGEGT. The CDR3 nucleotides read TGTGCCAGCAGTTTTTCGACCCCGGGACAGGGGTCTAACTATGGCTACACCTTC. Translating gives CASSFSTPGQGSNYGYTF.